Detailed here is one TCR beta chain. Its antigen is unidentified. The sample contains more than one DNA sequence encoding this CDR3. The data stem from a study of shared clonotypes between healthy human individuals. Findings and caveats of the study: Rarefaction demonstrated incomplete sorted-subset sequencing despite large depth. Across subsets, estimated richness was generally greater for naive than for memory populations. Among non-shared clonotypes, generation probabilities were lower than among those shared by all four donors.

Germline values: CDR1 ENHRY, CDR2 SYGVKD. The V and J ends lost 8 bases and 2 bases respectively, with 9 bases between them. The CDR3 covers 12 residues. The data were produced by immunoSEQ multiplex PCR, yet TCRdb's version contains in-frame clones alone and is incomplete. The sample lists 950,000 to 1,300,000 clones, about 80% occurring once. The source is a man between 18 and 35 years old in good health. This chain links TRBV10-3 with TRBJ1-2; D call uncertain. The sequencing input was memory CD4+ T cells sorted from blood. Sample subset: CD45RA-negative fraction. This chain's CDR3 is CAISPENYGYTF. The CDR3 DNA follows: TGTGCCATCTCTCCGGAGAACTATGGCTACACCTTC.